The rows below give T cell receptor beta chains drawn from one sample of a study of T-cell memory formation after mild COVID-19. TCRdb analysed the 5' RACE reads with MiXCR anew, one entry per CDR3 protein. This table has 160,000 or so distinct CDR3 sequences, roughly a third appearing once. Sequences were obtained from PBMCs or a T cell subset sorted from them (not recorded which). The source is an adult woman who had mild COVID-19 (a few samples of this study predate the infection). Cell type and time point are not known. CDR3s include the opening cysteine and the closing phenylalanine or tryptophan. Fields, in order: V gene, J gene, CDR3 length, clone size, CDR3 protein. Size values are once, few and many counts, or a class for expanded clones, and some rows have none.

V: TRBV12-3/TRBV12-4
J: TRBJ1-1
length: 12
size: few
CDR3: CASSNRVTEAFF

V: TRBV6-1
J: TRBJ2-1
length: 13
size: few
CDR3: CATAITGNNEQFF

V: TRBV27
J: TRBJ2-7
length: 14
size: few
CDR3: CASSDRVSSYEQYF

V: TRBV7-8
J: TRBJ2-1
length: 13
size: -
CDR3: CASSLNSYNEQFF

V: TRBV7-2
J: TRBJ2-1
length: 15
size: -
CDR3: CASSLQGQVNNEQFF

V: TRBV6-2/TRBV6-3
J: TRBJ1-5
length: 14
size: -
CDR3: CASTPGTRVPPQHF

V: TRBV3-1
J: TRBJ1-2
length: 15
size: -
CDR3: CASSQGVGQTHGYTF

V: TRBV5-1
J: TRBJ2-7
length: 16
size: -
CDR3: CASSPRTSGLTYEQYF

V: TRBV4-3
J: TRBJ1-2
length: 16
size: few
CDR3: CASSQDSPARNYGYTF

V: TRBV4-1
J: TRBJ1-4
length: 15
size: few
CDR3: CASSQVGTANEKLFF

V: TRBV5-1
J: TRBJ2-4
length: 17
size: -
CDR3: CASSSGTSGSPEDIQYF

V: TRBV12-5
J: TRBJ2-3
length: 13
size: few
CDR3: CASGRWVGDTQYF

V: TRBV24-1
J: TRBJ1-2
length: 12
size: -
CDR3: CATSEENYGYTF

V: TRBV12-3/TRBV12-4
J: TRBJ2-5
length: 11
size: few
CDR3: CASSEGASRNF

V: TRBV7-3
J: TRBJ2-7
length: 15
size: -
CDR3: CASSAQGGGFYEQYF

V: TRBV18
J: TRBJ2-5
length: 12
size: few
CDR3: CASSGEEETQYF

V: TRBV20-1
J: TRBJ2-7
length: 14
size: once
CDR3: CSATRGTSLGEQYF

V: TRBV30
J: TRBJ2-1
length: 14
size: -
CDR3: CAWSRGGARNEQFF

V: TRBV7-9
J: TRBJ2-1
length: 13
size: few
CDR3: CARGRLGYNEQFF

V: TRBV3-1
J: TRBJ2-7
length: 13
size: -
CDR3: CASSQGQPYEQYF

V: TRBV6-5
J: TRBJ2-3
length: 13
size: few
CDR3: CASARDGADTQYF

V: TRBV4-2
J: TRBJ2-1
length: 13
size: -
CDR3: CASSHRDYNEQFF

V: TRBV9
J: TRBJ2-3
length: 16
size: -
CDR3: CASSFNSGPRTDTQYF

V: TRBV7-6
J: TRBJ1-1
length: 15
size: few
CDR3: CASSLEALGNTEAFF

V: TRBV20-1
J: TRBJ2-5
length: 16
size: -
CDR3: CSARASLAGVEKTQYF

V: TRBV7-2
J: TRBJ1-1
length: 15
size: few
CDR3: CASSSQGVMNTEAFF

V: TRBV4-3
J: TRBJ2-3
length: 14
size: few
CDR3: CASSSTQRKDTQYF

V: TRBV24-1
J: TRBJ2-7
length: 16
size: many
CDR3: CATSDFGRTGFYEQYF

V: TRBV5-5
J: TRBJ1-5
length: 16
size: few
CDR3: CASSLGTKVSNQPQHF

V: TRBV6-2/TRBV6-3
J: TRBJ2-2
length: 15
size: few
CDR3: CASTSGTEDSGELFF

V: TRBV4-2
J: TRBJ2-7
length: 16
size: -
CDR3: CASSQEEESFSYEQYF

V: TRBV29-1
J: TRBJ2-3
length: 19
size: -
CDR3: CSVEDRLAGLSRWTDTQYF

V: TRBV12-3/TRBV12-4
J: TRBJ2-7
length: 14
size: -
CDR3: CASSSDTLSKKQYF

V: TRBV7-3
J: TRBJ1-1
length: 14
size: -
CDR3: CASSPIGGGTEAFF

V: TRBV7-2
J: TRBJ1-1
length: 14
size: few
CDR3: CASSFPGENTEAFF

V: TRBV20-1
J: TRBJ2-4
length: 13
size: -
CDR3: CSLIRDVKNIQYF

V: TRBV18
J: TRBJ1-2
length: 14
size: many
CDR3: CASSHPGRDYGYTF

V: TRBV30
J: TRBJ1-1
length: 14
size: few
CDR3: CACNIDRGNTEAFF

V: TRBV3-1
J: TRBJ2-7
length: 16
size: -
CDR3: CASSQGLAGMTYEQYF

V: TRBV6-6
J: TRBJ2-2
length: 12
size: -
CDR3: CASSEYTGELFF

V: TRBV11-2
J: TRBJ2-2
length: 18
size: -
CDR3: CASSLGGWLAGPTGELFF

V: TRBV6-1
J: TRBJ1-2
length: 13
size: -
CDR3: CASSMTGGNGYTF

V: TRBV9
J: TRBJ2-3
length: 14
size: few
CDR3: CASSVQDSTDTQYF

V: TRBV5-1
J: TRBJ2-7
length: 14
size: few
CDR3: CASSLDTGEVEQYF

V: TRBV7-8
J: TRBJ2-1
length: 12
size: few
CDR3: CASSAPWDEQFF

V: TRBV7-9
J: TRBJ2-3
length: 14
size: once
CDR3: CASSHYPPTDTQYF

V: TRBV18
J: TRBJ2-1
length: 15
size: few
CDR3: CASSPRTSGYNEQFF

V: TRBV11-2
J: TRBJ2-7
length: 16
size: few
CDR3: CASSLLQGIDFGEQYF

V: TRBV5-1
J: TRBJ2-7
length: 13
size: -
CDR3: CASSLIDDYEQYF

V: TRBV7-3
J: TRBJ2-3
length: 15
size: few
CDR3: CASSLTSGATDTQYF

V: TRBV11-3
J: TRBJ2-1
length: 17
size: few
CDR3: CASSLRLAGVGYNEQFF

V: TRBV7-8
J: TRBJ2-7
length: 15
size: many
CDR3: CASRDPAGGTYEQYF